This T cell receptor beta chain was observed in a study of identical twins (TCRdb year 2016). In terms of the full investigation: TCR alpha and beta repertoires from monozygotic twins, unrelated adults of various ages and cord blood were deep-sequenced to test whether fetal clonotypes persist. Replicate twin experiments were performed at different times using different library preparation protocols to rule out contamination. Overall study results and their limits: In monozygotic twins, recombination models systematically underestimated out-of-frame TCR alpha sharing, but the models matched the sharing seen between unrelated individuals. Fewer insertions were carried by abundant cord blood beta clonotypes; a weaker similar trend was observed in young adult naive repertoires, while no such trend was observed in memory repertoires. Compared with coincidental sharing between unrelated individuals, an excess of low generation-probability sequences was observed among out-of-frame TCR alpha sequences shared between twins. Excess twin sharing in beta out-of-frame sequences was weaker because fewer shared sequences lowered the signal-to-noise ratio. Invariant T cells such as MAIT and iNKT could partly confound zero-insertion analyses, although diverse VJ usage argued against such confounding for most clonotypes. Because the same donors could not be followed over many years, the conclusions relied on cross-sectional statistical analysis.

Libraries were prepared through 5' RACE. Sequencing relied on an Illumina HiSeq 2000. Template switching introduced a universal primer binding site; the final cDNA contained a unique molecular identifier, enabling accurate counting of TCR cDNA molecules. Specific primers in the conserved constant-segment region were used to synthesize first-strand cDNA for TCR alpha and beta chains. To control for contamination, each cDNA library was double barcoded with a SMART-Mk sample barcode plus Illumina barcodes. Two successive PCR steps introduced TruSeq adapter sequences along with Illumina sample barcodes. The Illumina HiSeq platform was used with custom primers to sequence TCR alpha and beta cDNA libraries. Per the authors' processing: Raw reads were processed with MiGEC to extract unique molecular identifiers, and MiXCR was used to determine CDR3 positions. For each individual, recombination models were inferred using an EM algorithm with the repgenHMM and IGoR tools. Shared clonotypes were analyzed with the tcR package in R, and sharing was normalized by the product of cloneset sizes. To study raw recombination without the effects of thymic and clonal selection, out-of-frame nonproductive sequences were analyzed. TCRdb trimmed the raw reads at Q25, called clones with MiXCR and kept productive beta chains. When rows share a CDR3 protein, they turn into one entry using the most common DNA and genes. For this entry, the V and J calls and clone size follow TCRdb and not the study's own pipeline. This sample holds about 240,000 distinct CDR3 sequences; roughly 12% were observed only once. About 3.9% of the sample lies in the top ten.

Only healthy Caucasian donors were included. The twin cohort comprised three pairs of female monozygotic twins, all aged about 18 to 29 years. Miltenyi CD45RO+ enrichment and human naive T-cell isolation kits were used to isolate memory (CD45RO+) and naive T cells from PBMC. This clonotype was picked up a small number of times. Its antigen target is currently unknown. One base away there is no much larger clone; base qualities are not given. A distance of 10 bases separates the germline ends of V and J, which lose 2 bases and 2 bases respectively. Spanning cysteine to phenylalanine, the CDR3 consists of 14 amino acids. Only the CDR3 part of the read is kept: 42 bases, read in frame from the first base. Taken from the germline V gene, the CDR1 and CDR2 loops are MNHEY and SVGAGI. These data also featured in a second study, about yellow fever vaccine responses in identical twins. As the second paper documents: According to the authors, the vaccine-induced T cell response in identical twins seemed to be partly convergent and partly specific to each individual. The study precisely tracked vaccine-responding T cell clones in identical twins.

The source of this sequence is a woman aged 18-30 years in good health. The material sequenced was memory (CD45RO+) T cells sorted from blood. Interpreted using the paper, the cell subset or site label stands for: CD45RO+ enriched T cells. Recombination joined TRBV6-5 with TRBJ2-7; the D gene is perhaps TRBD1, on 5 matching bases. Here is the DNA: TGTGCCAGCAGTTACAGGTCAGGGCCCTACGAGCAGTACTTC. It translates to CASSYRSGPYEQYF.